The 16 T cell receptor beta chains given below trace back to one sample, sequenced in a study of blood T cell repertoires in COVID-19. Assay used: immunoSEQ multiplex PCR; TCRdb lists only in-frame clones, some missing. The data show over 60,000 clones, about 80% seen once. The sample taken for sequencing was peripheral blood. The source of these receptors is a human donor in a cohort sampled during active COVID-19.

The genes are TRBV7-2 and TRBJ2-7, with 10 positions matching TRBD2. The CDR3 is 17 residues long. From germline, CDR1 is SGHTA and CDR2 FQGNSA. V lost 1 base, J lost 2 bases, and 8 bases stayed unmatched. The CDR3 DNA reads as TGTGCCAGCAGCTTAGTGGGTTTAAGCGGGGGGGCCTACGAGCAGTACTTC. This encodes CASSLVGLSGGAYEQYF.

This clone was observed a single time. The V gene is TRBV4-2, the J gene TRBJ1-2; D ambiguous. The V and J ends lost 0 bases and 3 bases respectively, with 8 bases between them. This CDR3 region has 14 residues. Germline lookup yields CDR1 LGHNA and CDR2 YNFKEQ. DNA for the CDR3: TGTGCCAGCAGCCAAGATACGAGGGACTATGGCTACACCTTC. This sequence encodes CASSQDTRDYGYTF.

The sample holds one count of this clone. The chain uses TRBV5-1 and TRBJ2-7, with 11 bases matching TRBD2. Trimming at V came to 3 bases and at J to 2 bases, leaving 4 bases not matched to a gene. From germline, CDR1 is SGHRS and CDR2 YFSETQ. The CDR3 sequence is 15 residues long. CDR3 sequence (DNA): TGCGCCAGCAGCTCCATAGCGGGGGGGCCCTACGAGCAGTACTTC. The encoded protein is CASSSIAGGPYEQYF.

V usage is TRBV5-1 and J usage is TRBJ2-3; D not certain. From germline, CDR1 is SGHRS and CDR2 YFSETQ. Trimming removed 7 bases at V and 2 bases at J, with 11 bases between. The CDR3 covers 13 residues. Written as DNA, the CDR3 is TGCGCCAGCTCGGGTATGACCACAGATACGCAGTATTTT. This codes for CASSGMTTDTQYF.

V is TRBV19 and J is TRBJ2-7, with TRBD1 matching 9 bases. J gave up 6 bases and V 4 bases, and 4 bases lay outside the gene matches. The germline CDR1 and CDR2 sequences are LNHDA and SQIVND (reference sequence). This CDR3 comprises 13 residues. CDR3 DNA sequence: TGTGCCAGTAGTAGGACAGGGGATAGCGAGCAGTACTTC. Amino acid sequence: CASSRTGDSEQYF.

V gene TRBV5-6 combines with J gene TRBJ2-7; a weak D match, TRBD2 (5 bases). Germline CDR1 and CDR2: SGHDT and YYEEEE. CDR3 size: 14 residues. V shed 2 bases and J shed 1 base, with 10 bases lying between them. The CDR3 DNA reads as TGTGCCAGCAGCTTCGCGGGCGGTTCCTACGAGCAGTACTTC. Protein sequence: CASSFAGGSYEQYF.

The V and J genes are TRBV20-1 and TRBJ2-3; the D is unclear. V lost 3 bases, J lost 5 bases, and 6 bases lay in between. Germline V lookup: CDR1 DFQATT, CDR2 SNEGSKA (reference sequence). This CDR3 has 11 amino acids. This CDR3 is CSASRLDTQYF. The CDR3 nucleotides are TGCAGTGCTAGCAGGTTAGATACGCAGTATTTT.

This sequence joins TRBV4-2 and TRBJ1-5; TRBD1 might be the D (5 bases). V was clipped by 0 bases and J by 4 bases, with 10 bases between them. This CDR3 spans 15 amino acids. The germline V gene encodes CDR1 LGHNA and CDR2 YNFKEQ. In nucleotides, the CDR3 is TGTGCCAGCAGCCAAGATACCCGACAGAATCAGCCCCAGCATTTT. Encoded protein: CASSQDTRQNQPQHF.

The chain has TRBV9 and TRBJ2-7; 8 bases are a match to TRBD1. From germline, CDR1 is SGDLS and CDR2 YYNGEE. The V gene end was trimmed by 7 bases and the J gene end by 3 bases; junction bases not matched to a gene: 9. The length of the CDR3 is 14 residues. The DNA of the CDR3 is TGTGCCAGCGGACAGGGCCCCGGCGACTACGAGCAGTACTTC. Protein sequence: CASGQGPGDYEQYF.

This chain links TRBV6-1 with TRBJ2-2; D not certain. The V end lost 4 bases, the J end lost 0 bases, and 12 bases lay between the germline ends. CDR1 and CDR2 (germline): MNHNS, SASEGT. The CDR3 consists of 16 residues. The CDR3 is CASSAYTAANTGELFF. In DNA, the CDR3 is TGTGCCAGCAGTGCCTATACGGCGGCGAACACCGGGGAGCTGTTTTTT.

CDR3 residues: CASSSTGGGYSPLHF. Here the CDR3 DNA reads TGTGCCAGCAGCTCTACAGGGGGCGGGTATTCACCCCTCCACTTT. V and J are TRBV7-2 and TRBJ1-6, with TRBD1 matching over 9 bases. The germline V gene has CDR1 SGHTA and CDR2 FQGNSA. The CDR3 has 15 residues. The junction had 6 bases not matched to a gene; V was cut back by 4 bases and J by 8 bases. The full variable domain, in which reference TRBV7-2 and TRBJ1-6 provide the parts outside the CDR3, is GAGVSQSPSNKVTEKGKDVELRCDPISGHTALYWYRQSLGQGLEFLIYFQGNSAPDKSGLPSDRFSAERTGGSVSTLTIQRTQQEDSAVYLCASSSTGGGYSPLHFGNGTRLTVT.

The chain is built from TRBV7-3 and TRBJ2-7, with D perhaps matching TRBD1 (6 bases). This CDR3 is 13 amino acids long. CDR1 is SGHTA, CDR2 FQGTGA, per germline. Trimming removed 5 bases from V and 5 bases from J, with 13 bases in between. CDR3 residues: CASSAIQGDEQYF. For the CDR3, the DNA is TGTGCCAGCAGCGCAATACAGGGAGACGAGCAGTACTTC.

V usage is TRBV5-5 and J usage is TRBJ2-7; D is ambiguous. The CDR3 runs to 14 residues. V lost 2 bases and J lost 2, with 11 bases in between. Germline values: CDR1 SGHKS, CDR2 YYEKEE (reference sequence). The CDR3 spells CASSFVSTPYEQYF. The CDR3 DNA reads TGTGCCAGCAGCTTCGTGAGCACGCCCTACGAGCAGTACTTC. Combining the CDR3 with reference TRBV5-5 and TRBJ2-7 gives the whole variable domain DAGVTQSPTHLIKTRGQQVTLRCSPISGHKSVSWYQQVLGQGPQFIFQYYEKEERGRGNFPDRFSARQFPNYSSELNVNALLLGDSALYLCASSFVSTPYEQYFGPGTRLTVT.

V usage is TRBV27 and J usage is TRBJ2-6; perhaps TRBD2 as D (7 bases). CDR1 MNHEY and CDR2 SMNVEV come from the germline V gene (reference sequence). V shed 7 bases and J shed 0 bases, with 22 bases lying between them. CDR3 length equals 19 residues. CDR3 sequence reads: CASTRTGGGSLSGANVLTF. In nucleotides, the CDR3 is TGTGCCAGCACTCGCACTGGGGGGGGCAGCCTCTCTGGGGCCAACGTCCTGACTTTC.

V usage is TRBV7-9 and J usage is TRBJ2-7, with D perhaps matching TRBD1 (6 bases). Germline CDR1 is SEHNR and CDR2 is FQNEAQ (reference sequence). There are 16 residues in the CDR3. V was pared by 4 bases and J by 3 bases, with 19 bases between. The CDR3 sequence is CASSSTPKDRYYEQYF. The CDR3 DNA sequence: TGTGCCAGCAGCTCAACACCGAAGGACAGATACTACGAGCAGTACTTC.

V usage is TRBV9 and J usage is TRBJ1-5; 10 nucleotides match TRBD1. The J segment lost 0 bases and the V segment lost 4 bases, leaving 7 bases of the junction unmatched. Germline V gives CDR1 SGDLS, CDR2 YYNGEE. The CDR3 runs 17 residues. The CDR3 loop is CASSLRQGANSNQPQHF. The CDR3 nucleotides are TGTGCCAGCAGCCTTCGACAGGGGGCCAATAGCAATCAGCCCCAGCATTTT.